This T cell receptor beta chain was documented in a study of early T cells in non-severe SARS-CoV-2 infection. V was pared by 9 bases and J by 4 bases, with 9 bases between. The CDR3 is made up of 11 amino acids. CDR1 ENHRY and CDR2 SYGVKD come from the germline V gene. Attached unique molecular identifiers marked individual cDNA molecules. MiXCR was run by TCRdb on the 5' RACE reads, yielding one entry per CDR3 protein. This sample has approximately 69,000 distinct CDR3 sequences, with about an eighth found just once. Source material: whole blood. The origin of this receptor is an adult who was a healthcare worker with PCR-confirmed SARS-CoV-2 infection or an uninfected control (not recorded which). The genes are TRBV10-3 and TRBJ2-5; weak D call: TRBD2 (5 bases). The CDR3 nucleotides read TGTGCCATGGGGAGCGGAGAGACCCAGTACTTC. Protein sequence: CAMGSGETQYF.